Presented here are 14 T cell receptor beta chains from one specimen sequenced in a study of blood T cell repertoires in COVID-19. TCRdb's copy holds only in-frame clones and misses some; the assay was immunoSEQ multiplex PCR. Of 200,000 to 250,000 clones listed, roughly 87% are singletons. Sequencing used PBMCs or T cells enriched from blood (not recorded which). Receptors originate from a man aged 25-40 years who had recovered from COVID-19.

This clone was seen just once. V usage is TRBV5-4 and J usage is TRBJ1-1; the match to TRBD1 covers 7 bases. Germline-derived CDR1 and CDR2 are SGHNT and YYREEE (reference sequence). The CDR3 covers 15 residues. The ends lost 4 bases at V and 3 bases at J; junction bases unmatched: 9. CDR3 sequence reads: CASSHRTGAHTEAFF. In nucleotides, the CDR3 is TGTGCCAGCAGCCATCGTACAGGGGCCCACACTGAAGCTTTCTTT.

The CDR3 here is CASSVGSYQGNSPLHF. The CDR3 region has the DNA TGTGCCAGCAGCGTAGGTTCCTACCAGGGAAATTCACCCCTCCACTTT. The rearrangement links TRBV9 to TRBJ1-6, with D perhaps matching TRBD1 (5 bases). CDR3 size: 16 residues. V lost 0 bases and J 7 bases, leaving 14 bases between the germline ends. Per the germline V gene, CDR1 is SGDLS and CDR2 is YYNGEE.

The CDR3 loop reads CASREGTVYEQYF. The CDR3 region has the DNA TGTGCCAGCAGAGAAGGGACAGTCTACGAGCAGTACTTC. The chain couples TRBV28 to TRBJ2-7; 7 bases are a match to TRBD1. V lost 6 bases and J lost 3; bases outside the gene matches: 5. Germline CDR1 reads MDHEN; CDR2 reads SYDVKM. This CDR3 has 13 residues.

This chain uses TRBV9 with TRBJ1-1; 9 bases agree with TRBD1. The trim removed 4 bases at V and 4 bases at J, leaving 5 bases unmatched. The CDR3 has 14 residues. Germline V lookup: CDR1 SGDLS, CDR2 YYNGEE. CDR3 protein: CASSRTGESTEAFF. The CDR3 nucleotides read TGTGCCAGCAGCCGGACAGGGGAGTCCACTGAAGCTTTCTTT.

The chain is built from TRBV14 and TRBJ1-6; 9 bases line up with TRBD1. V lost 1 base, J lost 10 bases, and 8 bases stayed unmatched. CDR1 is SGHDN and CDR2 is FVKESK in the germline V gene. This CDR3 region has 16 residues. The CDR3 loop reads CASSQVLTGGGSPLHF. The CDR3 DNA reads as TGTGCCAGCAGCCAAGTTTTAACAGGGGGCGGATCACCCCTCCACTTT.

This chain connects TRBV27 to TRBJ2-5; perhaps TRBD1 as D (5 bases). The V and J ends lost 5 bases and 5 bases respectively, with 12 bases between them. The CDR3 is 13 residues long. CDR1 and CDR2 from the germline V gene are MNHEY and SMNVEV (reference sequence). CDR3 in amino acids: CASSPRGRETQYF. The CDR3 DNA reads as TGTGCCAGCAGTCCTAGGGGTAGGGAGACCCAGTACTTC.

Turning to this clone: At the DNA level, this CDR3 is encoded by other sequences in the same sample as well. The rearrangement links TRBV3-1 (or the pseudogene TRBV3-2) to TRBJ1-5, with D unclear. The germline CDR1 and CDR2 sequences are LGHDT and YNNKEL (reference sequence). The CDR3 extends over 13 amino acids. V lost 0 bases and J 3 bases, leaving 3 bases between the germline ends. DNA of the CDR3: TGTGCCAGCAGCCAAGATCTCAATCAGCCCCAGCATTTT. Translated, it gives CASSQDLNQPQHF.

In its sample, this clone was seen once. The genes are TRBV5-4 and TRBJ2-2; 13 bases fit TRBD2. The CDR3 spans 16 residues. The V gene end was trimmed by 5 bases and the J gene end by 6 bases; junction bases not matched to a gene: 7. CDR1 is SGHNT, CDR2 YYREEE, per germline (reference sequence). The CDR3 protein is CASSNWGLAGSGELFF. For the CDR3, the DNA is TGTGCCAGCAGTAATTGGGGACTAGCGGGGTCCGGGGAGCTGTTTTTT.

This chain connects TRBV5-1 to TRBJ1-2, with D perhaps matching TRBD1 (6 bases). Germline CDR1 reads SGHRS; CDR2 reads YFSETQ. Between the trimmed V and J ends, which lost 4 bases and 8 bases, there was a span of 21 bases. CDR3 length: 15 residues. CDR3 region: CASSLPGAGGEGYTF. CDR3 bases: TGCGCCAGCAGCCTGCCGGGTGCGGGGGGCGAAGGCTACACCTTC.

V is TRBV12-2 and J is TRBJ1-6; the table names TRBD1, a call not compared with the DNA. TRBV12-2 is tagged as a pseudogene. This CDR3 is 17 amino acids long. The chain's CDR3 is CASRLAGLRVYNSPLHF. For the CDR3, the DNA is TGTGCAAGTCGCTTAGCCGGCCTCAGGGTATATAATTCACCCCTCCACTTT.

V gene TRBV18 combines with J gene TRBJ1-2; 10 bases are a match to TRBD1. There are 15 residues in the CDR3. V shed 3 bases and J 8 bases; nucleotides not matched to a gene: 9. CDR1 is KGHSH, CDR2 LQKENI, per germline. The CDR3 DNA follows: TGTGCCAGCTCACCCGGGACAGGGGCTTCGGGAGGCTACACCTTC. This encodes CASSPGTGASGGYTF.

This clone was counted a single time. The chain uses TRBV7-9 and TRBJ2-7; 10 nucleotides match TRBD2. This CDR3 is 15 amino acids long. Germline-derived CDR1 and CDR2 are SEHNR and FQNEAQ (reference sequence). J lost 11 bases, V lost 2 bases, and 12 bases had no gene match. CDR3 bases: TGTGCCAGCAGCTTATCGCTAGCGGGGGTCCAACGCGAGTACTTC. This gives the protein CASSLSLAGVQREYF.

J is TRBJ1-1 and V is TRBV19; D is uncertain. The germline CDR1 and CDR2 sequences are LNHDA and SQIVND (reference sequence). The length of the CDR3 is 14 residues. V shed 4 bases and J shed 3 bases, with 12 bases lying between them. The CDR3 DNA sequence: TGTGCCAGTAGTACGGGAGGGATTTACACTGAAGCTTTCTTT. Translating it yields CASSTGGIYTEAFF.

In this sample, this clone turned up a few times. The chain recombines TRBV6-2 or TRBV6-3 with TRBJ2-7; 9 bases line up with TRBD1. Losses at the gene ends were 2 bases for V and 4 bases for J; bases not matched to a gene: 3. This CDR3 spans 14 amino acids. Germline lookup yields CDR1 MNHEY and CDR2 SVGEGT. CDR3 sequence: CASSYGDRGYEQYF. The CDR3, as DNA: TGTGCCAGCAGTTACGGTGACAGGGGGTACGAGCAGTACTTC.